These T cell receptor beta chains were read from a single sample in a study of CD8 T cells in ankylosing spondylitis. TCRdb re-called the 5' RACE reads with MiXCR, one entry per CDR3 protein. The table has tens of thousands of distinct CDR3 sequences, more than 25% seen once; the top ten hold around 59%. The sample was blood, either unsorted or a sorted T cell fraction (not recorded which). These receptors were collected from a male donor with ankylosing spondylitis or in good health (not recorded which). Both conserved end residues are part of each CDR3. D genes are given only for firm matches. Expanded clones get a size class; other rows say once, few or many, or leave the size out.

TRBV12-3/TRBV12-4,.,TRBJ2-2,once,TGTGCCAGCAGTTTATTGGAGGCCGGGGAGCTGTTTTTT,CASSLLEAGELFF
TRBV10-3,TRBD1,TRBJ1-5,.,TGTGCCACCACCGGGACAGGGAATCAGCCCCAGCATTTT,CATTGTGNQPQHF
TRBV20-1,.,TRBJ2-1,.,TGCAGTGCTAGACCCGACCCCCACAATGAGCAGTTCTTC,CSARPDPHNEQFF
TRBV24-1,.,TRBJ2-5,.,TGTGCCACCAGTCAGGACCTGGAGGAGACCCAGTACTTC,CATSQDLEETQYF
TRBV4-1,TRBD2,TRBJ2-1,.,TGCGCCAGCAGACCCAGCTCCGGGAGGGGAAATGAGCAGTTCTTC,CASRPSSGRGNEQFF
TRBV7-9,TRBD1,TRBJ2-1,.,TGTGCCAGCAGCTTAGTGCGGGGACAGGGAAATATAGGGCAGCAGTTCTTC,CASSLVRGQGNIGQQFF
TRBV6-5,TRBD2,TRBJ2-2,few,TGTGCCAGCAGTTCGCCCGGGGGGGATGTTACCGGGGAGCTGTTTTTT,CASSSPGGDVTGELFF
TRBV20-1,.,TRBJ2-3,.,TGCAGTGCGGGCCAACCAGATGCGCAGTATTTT,CSAGQPDAQYF
TRBV6-1,TRBD2,TRBJ2-7,.,TGTGCCAGCAGTCCCGGAAGATATAAGCTAGCGGAATCCTACGAGCAGTACTTC,CASSPGRYKLAESYEQYF
TRBV12-5,.,TRBJ2-7,once,TGTGCTAGTGGTTTGGCCCCCTCCTACGAGCAGTACTTC,CASGLAPSYEQYF
TRBV5-1,.,TRBJ2-5,few,TGCGCCCGCCCCAAGGAGACCCAGTACTTC,CARPKETQYF
TRBV27,TRBD1,TRBJ1-2,.,TGTGCCAGCAGTGCCCGACAGGGGACCTATGGCTACACCTTC,CASSARQGTYGYTF
TRBV15,.,TRBJ2-7,.,TGTGCCACCAGCAGAGAGTCTTACTACGAGCAGTACTTC,CATSRESYYEQYF
TRBV27,.,TRBJ1-6,.,TGTGCCAGCAGTTTATCCGATCAGGTGAACTCCTATAATTCACCCCTCCACTTT,CASSLSDQVNSYNSPLHF
TRBV20-1,TRBD2,TRBJ2-1,once,TGCAGTGCTAGTACTAGCGGGAGATCATACAATGAGCAGTTCTTC,CSASTSGRSYNEQFF
TRBV12-3/TRBV12-4,.,TRBJ1-1,few,TGTGCCAGCAGTTTTGGTGGCGCTGAAGCTTTCTTT,CASSFGGAEAFF
TRBV29-1,TRBD2,TRBJ2-1,many,TGCAGCGTTGAAGAGGGGCTAGCGGACTCCTACAATGAGCAGTTCTTC,CSVEEGLADSYNEQFF
TRBV10-2,TRBD2,TRBJ2-5,few,TGCGCCAGCAGTGAAGTCCGGCTAGCGGGAGAGCCAAGAGGGGGGACCCAGTACTTC,CASSEVRLAGEPRGGTQYF
TRBV29-1,.,TRBJ2-2,few,TGCAGCGGGTACACCGGGGAGCTGTTTTTT,CSGYTGELFF
TRBV14,.,TRBJ2-3,.,TGTGCCAGCAGCCAGTTACTAGATGCAGATACGCAGTATTTT,CASSQLLDADTQYF
TRBV27,TRBD1,TRBJ1-4,few,TGTGCCAGCAGCCCCGGACAGGGTTGGGGCGAAAAACTGTTTTTT,CASSPGQGWGEKLFF
TRBV24-1,.,TRBJ2-3,few,TGTGCCAGCCAGGGGTTTAGCACAGATACGCAGTATTTT,CASQGFSTDTQYF
TRBV7-7,TRBD2,TRBJ2-1,.,TGTGCTAGCAGCTTAGCAGCGGGAGTCATGAATGAGCAGTTCTTC,CASSLAAGVMNEQFF
TRBV5-1,.,TRBJ2-1,.,TGCGCCAGCAGCTCCGGGACACTCTTCCTGTTCTTC,CASSSGTLFLFF
TRBV3-1,TRBD2,TRBJ2-7,.,TGTGCCAGCACCCCCCCACAGCGGGAGATGTACGAGCAGTACTTC,CASTPPQREMYEQYF
TRBV5-4,.,TRBJ2-7,.,TGTGCCAGCAGCTTTGTTGGGGGCCGCGAGCAGTACTTC,CASSFVGGREQYF
TRBV5-5,TRBD2,TRBJ2-3,few,TGTGCCAGCAGCCCTGGTAGCGGGGTCGATACGCAGTATTTT,CASSPGSGVDTQYF
TRBV28,.,TRBJ2-7,many,TGTGCCAGCAGATCACAGGCACAGTACTACGAGCAGTACTTC,CASRSQAQYYEQYF
TRBV20-1,.,TRBJ1-1,few,TGCAGTGCCCTCTCTCAGGGGAACACTGAAGCTTTCTTT,CSALSQGNTEAFF
TRBV6-1,TRBD1,TRBJ1-2,.,TGTGCCAGCAGGAGACAGGGTGCGGGGGTACACTATGGCTACACCTTC,CASRRQGAGVHYGYTF
TRBV6-5,.,TRBJ2-5,once,TGTGCCAGCAGACAGGGAGGAGAGACCCAGTACTTC,CASRQGGETQYF
TRBV29-1,.,TRBJ2-5,.,TGCAGCGTTGAGGGACCCCCGCTGGGTGGGACCCAGTACTTC,CSVEGPPLGGTQYF
TRBV20-1,.,TRBJ2-1,many,TGCAGTGCTTGTTTAGGAGGGGGAGTCAATGAGCAGTTCTTC,CSACLGGGVNEQFF
TRBV7-9,.,TRBJ1-1,.,TGTGCCAGCAGCTCAACCCGAAGGAGGAACACTGAAGCTTTCTTT,CASSSTRRRNTEAFF
TRBV5-1,TRBD2,TRBJ2-1,.,TGCGCCAGCAGCTTGCGGGGGGACTATTACAATGAGCAGTTCTTC,CASSLRGDYYNEQFF
TRBV5-1,.,TRBJ2-7,few,TGCGCCAGCAGCCCCACAATGAGCGGATACGAGCAGTACTTC,CASSPTMSGYEQYF
TRBV12-3/TRBV12-4,TRBD1,TRBJ2-1,.,TGTGCCAGCAGACCCGGGACAGGAAAAGACAATGAGCAGTTCTTC,CASRPGTGKDNEQFF
TRBV5-1,TRBD1,TRBJ1-1,few,TGCGCCAGCCGACGGACAGGGGACATGAACACTGAAGCTTTCTTT,CASRRTGDMNTEAFF
TRBV7-6,.,TRBJ2-2,.,TGTGCCAGCAGCCCCGTTTCGGGGACCGGGGAGCTGTTTTTT,CASSPVSGTGELFF
TRBV5-1,TRBD2,TRBJ2-1,few,TGCGCCAGCAGCTTAGTTGCGGGAGGCTACAATGAGCAGTTCTTC,CASSLVAGGYNEQFF
TRBV10-3,TRBD1,TRBJ1-2,many,TGTGCCATCAGTGATGGGGGACAGTTCCTCTATGGCTACACCTTC,CAISDGGQFLYGYTF
TRBV20-1,TRBD1,TRBJ1-2,many,TGCAGTGCTAGTCGCAGGGGGTCTTACGGCTACACCTTC,CSASRRGSYGYTF
TRBV20-1,.,TRBJ1-1,.,TGCAGTGCTAGAGAGGACAGTCCCACTGAAGCTTTCTTT,CSAREDSPTEAFF
TRBV20-1,.,TRBJ1-3,many,TGCAGTGCAGAGTGGACGGGGTCCTCTGGAAACACCATATATTTT,CSAEWTGSSGNTIYF
TRBV24-1,.,TRBJ2-1,.,TGTGCCACCAGTGAGGGCGTTTCGAGATGTGAGCAGTTCTTC,CATSEGVSRCEQFF
TRBV20-1,.,TRBJ2-1,many,TGCAGTGCTATCATGGACTTGACCGACGCCCCCCACAATGAGCAGTTCTTC,CSAIMDLTDAPHNEQFF
TRBV12-3/TRBV12-4,TRBD2,TRBJ2-5,.,TGTGCCAGCAGTTTATCCGTAGCGGGAGCGGGTGAGACCCAGTACTTC,CASSLSVAGAGETQYF
TRBV3-1,.,TRBJ2-5,.,TGTGCCAGCAGCTACATGTACACTAGAAACCAAGAGACCCAGTACTTC,CASSYMYTRNQETQYF
TRBV5-5,TRBD1,TRBJ1-2,few,TGTGCCAGCAGCTTGGGGGGAGGGACAGCGGCCATTAACTATGGCTACACCTTC,CASSLGGGTAAINYGYTF
TRBV7-8,.,TRBJ2-5,few,TGTGCCAGCAGCTTAGGTTGGCGTCGGTCACAGCCTGTAAAAGAGACCCAGTACTTC,CASSLGWRRSQPVKETQYF
TRBV4-1,.,TRBJ1-1,.,TGCGCCAGCAGCCTCCCCGGGGGCTACCCTGAAGCTTTCTTT,CASSLPGGYPEAFF
TRBV2,.,TRBJ1-1,.,TGTGCCAGCAGTGGGAGGAATTATGAAGCTTTCTTT,CASSGRNYEAFF
TRBV7-6,TRBD2,TRBJ2-1,few,TGTGCCAGCAGCTTTAGGACTAGCGGCCCCTACAATGAGCAGTTCTTC,CASSFRTSGPYNEQFF
TRBV9,TRBD1,TRBJ1-1,.,TGTGCCAGCAGCGGCCCAGACAGGGACGCTTTCTTT,CASSGPDRDAFF
TRBV7-2,TRBD2,TRBJ2-1,few,TGTGCCAGCAGCGCCGGACTAGCGGGGGGATATGAGCAGTTCTTC,CASSAGLAGGYEQFF
TRBV20-1,TRBD2,TRBJ2-5,few,TGCAGTGCTCTTGGGGGGGAAGAGACCCAGTACTTC,CSALGGEETQYF
TRBV7-2,.,TRBJ1-4,.,TGTGCCAGCGGATCCGGCACCTACGGGGAAAAACTGTTTTTT,CASGSGTYGEKLFF